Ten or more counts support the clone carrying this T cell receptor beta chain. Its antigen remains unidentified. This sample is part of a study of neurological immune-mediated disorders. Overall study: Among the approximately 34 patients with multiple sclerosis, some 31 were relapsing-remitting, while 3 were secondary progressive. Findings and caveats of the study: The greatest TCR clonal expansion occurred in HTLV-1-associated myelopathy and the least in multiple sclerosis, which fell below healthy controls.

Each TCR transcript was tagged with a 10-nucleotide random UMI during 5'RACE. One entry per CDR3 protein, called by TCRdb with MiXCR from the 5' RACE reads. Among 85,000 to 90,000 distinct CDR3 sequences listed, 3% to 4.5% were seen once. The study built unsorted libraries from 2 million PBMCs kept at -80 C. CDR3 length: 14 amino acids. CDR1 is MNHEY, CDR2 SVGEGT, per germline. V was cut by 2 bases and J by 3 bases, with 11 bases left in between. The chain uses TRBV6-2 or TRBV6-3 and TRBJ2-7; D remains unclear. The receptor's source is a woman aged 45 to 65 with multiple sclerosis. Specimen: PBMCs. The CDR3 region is CASSYPEHHYEQYF. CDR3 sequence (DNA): TGTGCCAGCAGTTACCCAGAGCATCACTACGAGCAGTACTTC.